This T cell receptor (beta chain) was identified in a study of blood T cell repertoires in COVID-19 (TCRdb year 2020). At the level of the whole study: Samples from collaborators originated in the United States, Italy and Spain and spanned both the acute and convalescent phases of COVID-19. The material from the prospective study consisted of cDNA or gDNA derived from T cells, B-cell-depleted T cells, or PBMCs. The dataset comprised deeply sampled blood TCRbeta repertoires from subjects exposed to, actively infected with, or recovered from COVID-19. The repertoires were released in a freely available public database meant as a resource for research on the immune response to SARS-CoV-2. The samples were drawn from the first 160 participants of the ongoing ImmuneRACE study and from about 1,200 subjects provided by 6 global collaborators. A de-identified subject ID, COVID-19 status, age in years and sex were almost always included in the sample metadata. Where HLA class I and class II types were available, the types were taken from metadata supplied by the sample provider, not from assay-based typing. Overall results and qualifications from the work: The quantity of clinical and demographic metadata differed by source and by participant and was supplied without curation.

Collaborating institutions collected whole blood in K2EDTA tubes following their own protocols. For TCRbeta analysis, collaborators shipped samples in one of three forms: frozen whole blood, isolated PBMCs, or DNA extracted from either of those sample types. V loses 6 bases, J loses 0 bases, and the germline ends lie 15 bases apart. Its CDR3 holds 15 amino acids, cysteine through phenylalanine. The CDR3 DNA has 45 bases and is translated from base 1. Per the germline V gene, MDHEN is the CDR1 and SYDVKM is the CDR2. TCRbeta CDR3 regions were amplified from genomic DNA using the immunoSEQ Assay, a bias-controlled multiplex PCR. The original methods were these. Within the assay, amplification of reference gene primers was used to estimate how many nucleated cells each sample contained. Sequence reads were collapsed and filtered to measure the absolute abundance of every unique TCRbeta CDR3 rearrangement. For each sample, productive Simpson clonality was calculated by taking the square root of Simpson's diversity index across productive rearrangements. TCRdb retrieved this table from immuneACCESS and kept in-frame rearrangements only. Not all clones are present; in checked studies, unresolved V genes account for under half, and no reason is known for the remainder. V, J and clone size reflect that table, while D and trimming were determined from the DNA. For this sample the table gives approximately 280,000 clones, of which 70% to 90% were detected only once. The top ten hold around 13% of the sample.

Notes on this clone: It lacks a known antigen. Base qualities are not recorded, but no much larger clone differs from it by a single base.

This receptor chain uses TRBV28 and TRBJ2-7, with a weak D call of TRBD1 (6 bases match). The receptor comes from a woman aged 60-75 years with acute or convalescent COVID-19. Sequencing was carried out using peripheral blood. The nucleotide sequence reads TGTGCCAGCAGAGGATGGACGGACAGCTCCTACGAGCAGTACTTC. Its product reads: CASRGWTDSSYEQYF.